These T cell receptor beta chains were read from a single sample in a study of read filtering for tumor transcriptome and immune sequencing. TCRdb re-derived calls from the reads in MiXCR, one entry per CDR3 protein. The data show about 130,000 distinct CDR3 sequences, about 13% seen once. Material: a population of CD138-negative cells sorted from bone marrow. The source is a donor aged 40 or older with multiple myeloma. CDR3s include the opening cysteine and the closing phenylalanine or tryptophan. Each record gives: J gene, V gene, D gene, clone size, CDR3 protein, CDR3 DNA. A D gene is named only where the DNA matches it firmly. Clone size is stated in some rows and not others, as once, few, many or a class when expanded.

TRBJ1-5 TRBV27 NA many CASSFSSKGSLGNQPQHF TGTGCCAGCAGTTTTTCGTCAAAGGGGTCCCTAGGCAATCAGCCCCAGCATTTT
TRBJ1-2 TRBV27 NA few CASSPLGKARHYGYTF TGTGCCAGCAGTCCGCTCGGGAAGGCCCGACACTATGGCTACACCTTC
TRBJ1-1 TRBV30 NA many CAWSPHDREAFF TGTGCCTGGAGTCCCCATGACAGAGAAGCTTTCTTT
TRBJ2-7 TRBV12-3/TRBV12-4 NA NA CASSPPGTFKTYEQYF TGTGCCAGCAGTCCTCCCGGGACATTCAAGACCTACGAGCAGTACTTC
TRBJ2-1 TRBV20-1 NA many CSAIPSLELQFF TGCAGTGCTATACCCTCTCTAGAGTTGCAGTTCTTC
TRBJ2-3 TRBV7-9 TRBD1 many CASSSGTEPWNTQYF TGTGCCAGCAGCTCCGGGACAGAGCCCTGGAATACGCAGTATTTT
TRBJ2-2 TRBV7-8 TRBD2 many CASSLRPGASGSGRTGELFF TGTGCCAGCAGCCTCAGGCCAGGAGCTAGCGGGAGTGGGCGGACCGGGGAGCTGTTTTTT
TRBJ2-1 TRBV11-1 NA many CASSPFTGNEQFF TGTGCCAGCAGTCCTTTTACAGGGAATGAGCAGTTCTTC
TRBJ2-3 TRBV27 NA many CASSFQLEGDTQYF TGTGCCAGCAGTTTCCAGCTTGAAGGAGATACGCAGTATTTT
TRBJ2-7 TRBV2 NA few CATSDSTRREQYF TGTGCCACATCGGACTCCACCCGGAGGGAGCAGTACTTC
TRBJ1-3 TRBV11-2 NA few CASSPGGRFTGNTIYF TGTGCCAGCAGCCCCGGGGGAAGATTTACTGGAAACACCATATATTTT
TRBJ2-3 TRBV7-9 NA many CASSSGPDTSTDTQYF TGTGCCAGCAGCTCAGGACCAGACACGAGCACAGATACGCAGTATTTT
TRBJ2-3 TRBV2 NA many CASIQVAGGDTQYF TGTGCCAGCATTCAGGTAGCAGGAGGAGATACGCAGTATTTT
TRBJ1-2 TRBV29-1 NA many CSVGDVAPF TGCAGCGTTGGGGACGTCGCACCCTTC
TRBJ2-5 TRBV10-3 TRBD1 few CAISEPGQGAGETQYF TGTGCCATCAGTGAGCCGGGACAGGGGGCCGGAGAGACCCAGTACTTC
TRBJ2-1 TRBV11-2 TRBD2 NA CASKLAGTYNEQFF TGTGCCAGCAAACTAGCGGGAACCTACAATGAGCAGTTCTTC
TRBJ2-1 TRBV27 TRBD2 few CASRSTQRELHNEQFF TGTGCCAGCAGATCCACTCAGCGGGAGCTTCACAATGAGCAGTTCTTC
TRBJ2-1 TRBV12-3/TRBV12-4 TRBD1 many CASRGRGQSWQFF TGTGCCAGCAGAGGCAGGGGGCAGAGTTGGCAGTTCTTC
TRBJ2-2 TRBV7-8 NA few CASNTLAGRIGELFF TGTGCCAGCAACACTTTAGCAGGGCGGATCGGGGAGCTGTTTTTT
TRBJ1-1 TRBV4-1 NA many CASSQLGHKQNTEAFF TGCGCCAGCAGCCAACTAGGACACAAACAAAACACTGAAGCTTTCTTT
TRBJ2-1 TRBV29-1 NA many CSVVPGGNNEQFF TGCAGCGTTGTGCCCGGGGGCAACAATGAGCAGTTCTTC
TRBJ1-1 TRBV4-3 NA many CASSQDGAASAEAFF TGCGCCAGCAGCCAAGATGGGGCAGCTTCAGCTGAAGCTTTCTTT
TRBJ2-7 TRBV11-3 TRBD1 many CASSSTGQTYYEQYF TGTGCCAGCAGCAGTACGGGACAGACGTACTACGAGCAGTACTTC
TRBJ2-2 TRBV4-3 TRBD1 many CASSQAARTGNPGELFF TGCGCCAGCAGCCAGGCTGCGCGGACAGGGAATCCCGGGGAGCTGTTTTTT
TRBJ2-3 TRBV11-3 NA many CASTLPPGDTQYF TGTGCCAGCACTTTACCCCCGGGGGATACGCAGTATTTT
TRBJ2-2 TRBV2 NA many CASSIGVEAGELFF TGTGCCAGCAGTATCGGGGTAGAGGCCGGGGAGCTGTTTTTT
TRBJ1-5 TRBV4-3 TRBD1 many CASSQDPGQLNQPQHF TGCGCCAGCAGCCAAGATCCGGGACAGTTGAATCAGCCCCAGCATTTT
TRBJ1-1 TRBV7-8 NA many CASSLPQGNTEAFF TGTGCCAGCAGCTTACCACAGGGGAACACTGAAGCTTTCTTT
TRBJ2-7 TRBV11-2 TRBD2 NA CASSSQGLAGYEQYF TGTGCCAGCAGCTCTCAAGGACTAGCGGGCTACGAGCAGTACTTC
TRBJ2-1 TRBV19 NA many CASSSRGVVYNEQFF TGTGCCAGTAGTTCTCGCGGCGTCGTATACAATGAGCAGTTCTTC
TRBJ2-2 TRBV20-1 NA many CSALGLNTGELFF TGCAGTGCCCTGGGACTCAACACCGGGGAGCTGTTTTTT
TRBJ2-1 TRBV11-3 TRBD2 many CASSPQALGGLWSSGYNEQFF TGTGCCAGCAGCCCCCAAGCGCTGGGGGGGTTGTGGTCTAGCGGATACAATGAGCAGTTCTTC
TRBJ1-1 TRBV5-1 TRBD1 many CASSRNRGNTEAFF TGCGCCAGCAGTCGTAACAGGGGTAACACTGAAGCTTTCTTT
TRBJ2-1 TRBV4-3 NA many CASSLTGDYYNEQFF TGCGCCAGCAGCTTAACGGGGGATTATTACAATGAGCAGTTCTTC
TRBJ1-5 TRBV28 NA few CAIQDSGNQHQHF TGTGCCATCCAGGACAGCGGCAATCAGCACCAGCATTTT
TRBJ2-1 TRBV19 NA NA CASSIVRGGEQFF TGTGCCAGTAGTATAGTCAGGGGAGGCGAGCAGTTCTTC
TRBJ2-7 TRBV29-1 NA many CSAVHNYEQYF TGCAGCGCTGTCCATAACTACGAGCAGTACTTC
TRBJ2-3 TRBV29-1 TRBD1 NA CCVAPGQERNSTDTQYF TGCTGCGTGGCCCCGGGACAGGAACGTAATAGCACAGATACGCAGTATTTT
TRBJ1-4 TRBV6-1 NA few CASNRGGEKLFF TGTGCCAGCAATAGGGGAGGTGAAAAACTGTTTTTT
TRBJ1-5 TRBV27 NA many CASTPQGNDNQPQHF TGTGCCAGCACCCCCCAGGGGAATGACAATCAGCCCCAGCATTTT